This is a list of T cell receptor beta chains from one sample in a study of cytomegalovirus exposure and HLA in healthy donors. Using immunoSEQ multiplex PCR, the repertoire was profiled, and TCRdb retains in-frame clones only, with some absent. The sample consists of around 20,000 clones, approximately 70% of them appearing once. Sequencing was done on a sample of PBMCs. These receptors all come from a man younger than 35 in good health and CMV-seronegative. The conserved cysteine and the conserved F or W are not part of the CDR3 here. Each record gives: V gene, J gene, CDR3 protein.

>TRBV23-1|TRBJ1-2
GQQVDKDGYT
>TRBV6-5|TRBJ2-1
ASSNLAGDNEQF
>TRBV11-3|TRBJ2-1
ASSQGESEQF
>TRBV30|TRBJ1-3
AWSGGSSGNTIY
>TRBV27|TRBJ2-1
ASSLTGSSYNEQF
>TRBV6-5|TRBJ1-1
ASSYSSGNLNTEAF
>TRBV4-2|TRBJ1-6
ASSQESRASNSPLH
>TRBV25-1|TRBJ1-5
ASSEHGEGQPQH
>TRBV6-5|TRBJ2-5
ASSLGRLGGETQY
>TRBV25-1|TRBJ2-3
ASSAGQGDTDTQY
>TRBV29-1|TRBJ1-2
SVAVRNYGYT
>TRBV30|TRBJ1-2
AWSGGQGDGYT
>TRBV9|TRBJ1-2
ASSVSGNANYGYT
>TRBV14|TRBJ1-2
ASSQEDRVYGYT
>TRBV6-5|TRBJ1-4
ASSPEGATNEKLF
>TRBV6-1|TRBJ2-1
ASSGAAGGMDEQF
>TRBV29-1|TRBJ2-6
SVEIGAGANVLT
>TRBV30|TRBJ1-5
AWSVLGLRGNQPQH
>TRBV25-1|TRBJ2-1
ASSGIAGGNEQF
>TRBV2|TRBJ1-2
ASTRGDGYT
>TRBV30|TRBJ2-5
AWSRSGFTGAQY
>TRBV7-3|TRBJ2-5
ASSLTSGDRTQY
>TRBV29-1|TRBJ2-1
SVDSANEQF
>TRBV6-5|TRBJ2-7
ASSPGQSGYEQY
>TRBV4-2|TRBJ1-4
ASSPDPLGTDTLGNEKLF
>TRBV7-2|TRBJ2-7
ASSLVAGGYPYEQY
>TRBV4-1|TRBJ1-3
ASSQETGSGNTIY
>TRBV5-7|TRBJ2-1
ASSLGGEQF
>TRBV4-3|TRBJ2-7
ASSPTIISYEQY
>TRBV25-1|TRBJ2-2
ASSVRGRANTGELF
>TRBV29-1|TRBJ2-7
SVVRGYEQY
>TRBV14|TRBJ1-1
ASSQGLEAF
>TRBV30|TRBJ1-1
AWSVSRGWTEAF
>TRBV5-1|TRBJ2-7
ASSTGQIYEQY
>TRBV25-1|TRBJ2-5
ASSEPGALETQY
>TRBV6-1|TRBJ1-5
ASSRQRSNQPQH
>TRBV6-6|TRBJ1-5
ASSQRTENNNQPQH
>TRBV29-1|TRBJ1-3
SAGDRAGGNTIY
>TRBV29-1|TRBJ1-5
SVSTVNSNQPQH
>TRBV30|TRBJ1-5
AWGQGGNQPQH